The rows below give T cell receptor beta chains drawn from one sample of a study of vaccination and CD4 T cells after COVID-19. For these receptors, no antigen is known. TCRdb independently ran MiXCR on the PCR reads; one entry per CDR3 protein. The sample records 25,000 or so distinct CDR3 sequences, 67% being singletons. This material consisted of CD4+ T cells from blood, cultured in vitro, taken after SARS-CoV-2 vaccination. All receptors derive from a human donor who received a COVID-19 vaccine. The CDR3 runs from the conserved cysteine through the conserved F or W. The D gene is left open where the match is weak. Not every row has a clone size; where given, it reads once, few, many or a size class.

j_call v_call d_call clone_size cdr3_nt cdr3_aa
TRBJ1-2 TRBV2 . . TGTGCCAGCAAGGCAGGGACTGGCTACACCTTC CASKAGTGYTF
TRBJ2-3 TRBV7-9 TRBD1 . TGTGCCAGCAGCTTAAGGGGGCGCGGGACAGATACGCAGTATTTT CASSLRGRGTDTQYF
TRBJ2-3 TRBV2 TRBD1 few TGTGCCAGCAAGGACAGGTCCACAGATACGCAGTATTTT CASKDRSTDTQYF
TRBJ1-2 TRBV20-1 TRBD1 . TGCAGTGGACAGGGGACTCTATATGGCTACACCTTC CSGQGTLYGYTF
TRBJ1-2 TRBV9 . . TGTGCCAGCAGCTCCCGACAGGCCTATGGCTACACCTTC CASSSRQAYGYTF
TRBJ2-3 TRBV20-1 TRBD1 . TGCAGTGCCCTCGACAGGGGGCGGTTGGATACGCAGTATTTT CSALDRGRLDTQYF
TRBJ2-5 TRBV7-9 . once TGTGCCAGCAGCACATCGGGCGGGGTCCAAGAGACCCAGTACTTC CASSTSGGVQETQYF
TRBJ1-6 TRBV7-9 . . TGTGCCAGCAGCCTCCGCTCAGGGTCTAATCATTCACCCCTCCACTTT CASSLRSGSNHSPLHF
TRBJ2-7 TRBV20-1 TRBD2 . TGCAGTGCTAGAGTTCTCGGAGCGGGGGGGTCCTACGAGCAGTACTTC CSARVLGAGGSYEQYF
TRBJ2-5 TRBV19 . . TGTGCCAGTAGTATAGCACTCACCGGCGAGACCCAGTACTTC CASSIALTGETQYF
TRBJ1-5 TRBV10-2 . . TGCGCCAGCAGCGGGGACAGCAATCAGCCCCAGCATTTT CASSGDSNQPQHF
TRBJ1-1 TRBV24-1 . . TGTGCCACCAGTCCGGGGGGGGGCCCGTGGACTGAAGCTTTCTTT CATSPGGGPWTEAFF
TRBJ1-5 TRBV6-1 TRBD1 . TGTGCCAGCAACGACAGGGGGCCGGATCAGCCCCAGCATTTT CASNDRGPDQPQHF
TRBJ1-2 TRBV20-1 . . TGCAGTGCTAGAGCCGGACCCACCCTAAACTATGGCTACACCTTC CSARAGPTLNYGYTF
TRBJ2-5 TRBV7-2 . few TGTGCCAGCAGCTTGGGGGAAACGTACCAAGAGACCCAGTACTTC CASSLGETYQETQYF
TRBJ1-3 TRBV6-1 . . TGTGCCAGCAGTGCTCAGGCAGGGCCCCAAATTGGAAACACCATATATTTT CASSAQAGPQIGNTIYF
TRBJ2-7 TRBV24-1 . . TGTGCCACCAGTGCAGGCCTAGCCGGGGCCTACGAGCAGTACTTC CATSAGLAGAYEQYF
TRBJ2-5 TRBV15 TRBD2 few TGTGCCACCAGCAGAGGCGTTGGCGGGGGGGGACAAGAGACCCAGTACTTC CATSRGVGGGGQETQYF
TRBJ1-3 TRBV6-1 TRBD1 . TGTGCCAGCAGTGAAACAAGGGGGCCATCTTTT CASSETRGPSF
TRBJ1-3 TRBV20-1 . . TGCAGTGCTAGAGGGGCCGGAAACACCATATATTTT CSARGAGNTIYF
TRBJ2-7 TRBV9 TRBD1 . TGTGCCAGCAGCGTAGGACAGGGGGGAACCTACGAGCAGTACTTC CASSVGQGGTYEQYF
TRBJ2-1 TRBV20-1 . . TGCAGTGCTAGTCAGGGGAATGAGCAGTTCTTC CSASQGNEQFF
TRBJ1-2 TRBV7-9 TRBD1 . TGTGCCAGCAGACCATTACAGGGGGCTAACTATGGCTACACCTTC CASRPLQGANYGYTF
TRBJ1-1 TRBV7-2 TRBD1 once TGTGCCAGCAGCTTAGGCAGGGGGGAGCCTGAAGCTTTCTTT CASSLGRGEPEAFF
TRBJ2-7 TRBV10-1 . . TGCGCCAGCAGTGAGTCGCGGCTTATCCCCTCCTACGAGCAGTACTTC CASSESRLIPSYEQYF
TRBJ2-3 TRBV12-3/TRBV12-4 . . TGTGCCAGCAGTTTATACCCCCCTCGGACAGATACGCAGTATTTT CASSLYPPRTDTQYF
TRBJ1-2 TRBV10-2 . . TGCGCCAGCAGCCCTGGGTGGCAGGAGTATGGCTACACCTTC CASSPGWQEYGYTF
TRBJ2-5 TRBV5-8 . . TGTGCAGCGCCGAGGTGGGAGACCCAGTACTTC CAAPRWETQYF
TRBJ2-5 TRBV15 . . TGTGCCACCAGCAGAGATTTTGGGGAGACCCAGTACTTC CATSRDFGETQYF
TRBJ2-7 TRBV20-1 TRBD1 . TGCAGTGCTAGAGATGGAGGACAGGGGCGCTCCTACGAGCAGTACTTC CSARDGGQGRSYEQYF
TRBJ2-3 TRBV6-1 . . TGTGCCAGCAGTCGAACCACTAGTTTCGGAGATACGCAGTATTTT CASSRTTSFGDTQYF
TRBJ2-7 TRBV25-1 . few TGTGCCAGCAGCGGTCAGGGAGCGACCTACGAGCAGTACTTC CASSGQGATYEQYF
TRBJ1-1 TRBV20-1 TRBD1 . TGCAGTGGACAAGGGGATAAGGGGGCAGGGCTCATGAACACTGAAGCTTTCTTT CSGQGDKGAGLMNTEAFF
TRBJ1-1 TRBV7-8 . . TGTGCCAGCAGCTCTCCGGTGAACACTGAAGCTTTCTTT CASSSPVNTEAFF
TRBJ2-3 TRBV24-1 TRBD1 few TGTGCCACCAGCACTCCCGGGACAGGGCGCACAGATACGCAGTATTTT CATSTPGTGRTDTQYF
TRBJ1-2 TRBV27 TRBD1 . TGTGCCAGCAGCAGCTTGGGACAGGGGGGTAGCTACACCTTC CASSSLGQGGSYTF
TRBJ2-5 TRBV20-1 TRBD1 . TGCAGTGCTAGAAATCCCGGGACAGGGGAAGAGACCCAGTACTTC CSARNPGTGEETQYF
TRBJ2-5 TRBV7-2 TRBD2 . TGTGCCAGCAGCTTAGCCGGGACTAGCGGGGGAGGCCAGTACTTC CASSLAGTSGGGQYF
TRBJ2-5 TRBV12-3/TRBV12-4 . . TGTGCCAGCGCCCGGCCCCAAGAGACCCAGTACTTC CASARPQETQYF
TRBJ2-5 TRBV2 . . TGTGCCAGCAGTGGTTCCGGGGCCAAAGAAGAGACCCAGTACTTC CASSGSGAKEETQYF
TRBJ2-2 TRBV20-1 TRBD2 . TGCAGTGCTAGAGATAATAAACGGGGGGGTGGCGGGGAGCTGTTTTTT CSARDNKRGGGGELFF
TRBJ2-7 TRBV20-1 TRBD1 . TGCAGTGCCCTTGACAGGGCCTACGAGCAGTACTTC CSALDRAYEQYF
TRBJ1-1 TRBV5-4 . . TGTGCCAGCAGCTTGGGGGGCTTCTCCACTGAAGCTTTCTTT CASSLGGFSTEAFF
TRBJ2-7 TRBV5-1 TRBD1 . TGCGCCAGCAGCGTCGGGACAGGGGGCGCGAGGGCCGGGGAGCAGTACTTC CASSVGTGGARAGEQYF
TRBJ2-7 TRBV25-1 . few TGTGCCAGCAGTTCAGACGAGCAGTACTTC CASSSDEQYF